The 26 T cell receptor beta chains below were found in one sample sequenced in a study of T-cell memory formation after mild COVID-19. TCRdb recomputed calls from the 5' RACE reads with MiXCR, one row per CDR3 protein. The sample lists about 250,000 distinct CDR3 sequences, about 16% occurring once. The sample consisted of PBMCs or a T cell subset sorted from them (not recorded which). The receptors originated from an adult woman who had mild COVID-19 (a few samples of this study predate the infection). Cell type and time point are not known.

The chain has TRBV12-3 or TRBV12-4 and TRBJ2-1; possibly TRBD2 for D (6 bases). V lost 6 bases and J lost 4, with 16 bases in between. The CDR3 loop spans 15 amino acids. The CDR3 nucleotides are TGTGCCAGCAGCAGCTACGGGACTTCGTACAATGAGCAGTTCTTC. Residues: CASSSYGTSYNEQFF.

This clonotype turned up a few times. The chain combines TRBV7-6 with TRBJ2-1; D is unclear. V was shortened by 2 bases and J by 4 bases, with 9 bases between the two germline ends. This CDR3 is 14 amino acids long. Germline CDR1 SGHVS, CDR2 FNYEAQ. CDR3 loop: CASSLRALYNEQFF. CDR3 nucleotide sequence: TGTGCCAGCAGCTTACGTGCGTTGTACAATGAGCAGTTCTTC.

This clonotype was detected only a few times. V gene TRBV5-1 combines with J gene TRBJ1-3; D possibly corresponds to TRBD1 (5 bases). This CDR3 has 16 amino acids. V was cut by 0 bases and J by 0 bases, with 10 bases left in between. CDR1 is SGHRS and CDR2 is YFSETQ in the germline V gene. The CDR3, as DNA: TGCGCCAGCAGCTTGGATTGGGGGAGCTCTGGAAACACCATATATTTT. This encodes CASSLDWGSSGNTIYF. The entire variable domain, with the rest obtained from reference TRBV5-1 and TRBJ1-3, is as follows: KAGVTQTPRYLIKTRGQQVTLSCSPISGHRSVSWYQQTPGQGLQFLFEYFSETQRNKGNFPGRFSGRQFSNSRSEMNVSTLELGDSALYLCASSLDWGSSGNTIYFGEGSWLTVV.

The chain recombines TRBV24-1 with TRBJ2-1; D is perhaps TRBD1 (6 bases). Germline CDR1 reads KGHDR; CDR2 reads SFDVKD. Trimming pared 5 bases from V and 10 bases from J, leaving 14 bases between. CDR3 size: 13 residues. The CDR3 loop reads CATSALGQTEQFF. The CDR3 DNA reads TGTGCCACCAGTGCCCTAGGACAGACCGAGCAGTTCTTC.

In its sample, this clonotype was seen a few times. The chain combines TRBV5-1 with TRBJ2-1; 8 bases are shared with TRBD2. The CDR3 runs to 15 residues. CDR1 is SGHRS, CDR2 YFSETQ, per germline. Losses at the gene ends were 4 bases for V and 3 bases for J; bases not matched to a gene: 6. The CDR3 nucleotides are TGCGCCAGCAGCCCACAACTAGCGGACTACAATGAGCAGTTCTTC. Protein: CASSPQLADYNEQFF.

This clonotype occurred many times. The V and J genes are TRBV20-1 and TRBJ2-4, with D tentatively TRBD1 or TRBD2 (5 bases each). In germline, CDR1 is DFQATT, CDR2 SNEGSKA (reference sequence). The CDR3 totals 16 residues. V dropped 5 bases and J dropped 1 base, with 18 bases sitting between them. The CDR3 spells CSASRKGASAKNIQYF. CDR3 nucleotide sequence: TGCAGTGCTTCCCGGAAAGGGGCTAGCGCCAAAAACATTCAGTACTTC.

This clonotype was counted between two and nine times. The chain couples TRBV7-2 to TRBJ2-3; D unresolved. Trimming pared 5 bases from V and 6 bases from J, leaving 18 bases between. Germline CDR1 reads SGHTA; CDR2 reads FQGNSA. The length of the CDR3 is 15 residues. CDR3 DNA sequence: TGTGCCAGCAGCCCCCGACGGATTACTCAGGATACGCAGTATTTT. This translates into CASSPRRITQDTQYF.

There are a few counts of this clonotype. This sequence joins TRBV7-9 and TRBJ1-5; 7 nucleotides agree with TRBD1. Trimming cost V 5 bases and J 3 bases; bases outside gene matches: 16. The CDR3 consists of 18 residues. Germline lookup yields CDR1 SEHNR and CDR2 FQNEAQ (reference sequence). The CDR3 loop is CASSPSWTGPILNQPQHF. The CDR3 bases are TGTGCCAGCAGCCCTTCGTGGACAGGCCCGATCCTCAATCAGCCCCAGCATTTT.

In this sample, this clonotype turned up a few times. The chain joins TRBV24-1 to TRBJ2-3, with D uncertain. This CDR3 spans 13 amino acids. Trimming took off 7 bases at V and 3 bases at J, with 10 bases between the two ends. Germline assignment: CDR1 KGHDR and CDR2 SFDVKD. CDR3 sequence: CATRNDLTDTQYF. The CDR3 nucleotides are TGTGCCACCAGAAATGACTTGACAGATACGCAGTATTTT.

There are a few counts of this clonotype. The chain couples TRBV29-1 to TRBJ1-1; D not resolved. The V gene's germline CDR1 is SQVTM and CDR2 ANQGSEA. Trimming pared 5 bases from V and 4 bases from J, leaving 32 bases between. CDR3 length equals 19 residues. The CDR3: CSVMPPFGRLNGVGTEAFF. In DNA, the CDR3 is TGCAGCGTTATGCCCCCTTTTGGACGCCTAAATGGGGTTGGCACTGAAGCTTTCTTT.

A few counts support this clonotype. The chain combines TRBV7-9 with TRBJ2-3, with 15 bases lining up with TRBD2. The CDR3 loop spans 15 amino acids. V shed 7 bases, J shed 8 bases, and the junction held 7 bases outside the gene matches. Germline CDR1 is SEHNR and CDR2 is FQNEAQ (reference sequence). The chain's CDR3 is CASTPRGLAGGTQYF. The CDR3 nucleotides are TGTGCCAGCACCCCGCGGGGACTAGCGGGAGGTACGCAGTATTTT. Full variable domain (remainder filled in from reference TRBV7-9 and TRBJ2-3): DTGVSQNPRHKITKRGQNVTFRCDPISEHNRLYWYRQTLGQGPEFLTYFQNEAQLEKSRLLSDRFSAERPKGSFSTLEIQRTEQGDSAMYLCASTPRGLAGGTQYFGPGTRLTVL.

CDR3 amino acids: CATTGGASGTDTQYF. The CDR3 coding sequence is TGTGCCACTACAGGGGGCGCCTCAGGCACAGATACGCAGTATTTT. V usage is TRBV6-5 and J usage is TRBJ2-3; 9 nucleotides line up with TRBD1. J was trimmed by 1 base and V by 10 bases; bases with no gene match: 9. The CDR3 has 15 residues. The V gene's germline CDR1 is MNHEY and CDR2 SVGAGI.

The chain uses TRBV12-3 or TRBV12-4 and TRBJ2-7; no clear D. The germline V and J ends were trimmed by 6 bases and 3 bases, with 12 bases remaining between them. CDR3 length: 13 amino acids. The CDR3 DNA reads TGTGCCAGCAGCCGATCCCCGGACTACGAGCAGTACTTC. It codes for CASSRSPDYEQYF.

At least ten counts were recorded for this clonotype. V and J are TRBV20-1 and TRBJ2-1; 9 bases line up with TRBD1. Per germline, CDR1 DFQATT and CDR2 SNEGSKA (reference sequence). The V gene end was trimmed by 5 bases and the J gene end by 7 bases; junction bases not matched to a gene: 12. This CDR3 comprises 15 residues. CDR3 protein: CSADSTGTGLNEQFF. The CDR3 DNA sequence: TGCAGTGCTGACTCCACCGGGACAGGGCTAAATGAGCAGTTCTTC.

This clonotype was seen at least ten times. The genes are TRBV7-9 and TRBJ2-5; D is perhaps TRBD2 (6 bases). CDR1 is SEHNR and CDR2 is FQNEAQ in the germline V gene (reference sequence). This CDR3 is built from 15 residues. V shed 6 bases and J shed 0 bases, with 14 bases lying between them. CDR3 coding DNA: TGTGCCAGCAGTCTATCCGGGACTTACCAAGAGACCCAGTACTTC. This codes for CASSLSGTYQETQYF.

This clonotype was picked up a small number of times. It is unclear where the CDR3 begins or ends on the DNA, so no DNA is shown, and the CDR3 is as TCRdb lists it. Here the CDR3 reads CASSPPWEGSCFF. V is TRBV12-3 or TRBV12-4 and J is TRBJ2-2. The CDR3 adds up to 13 amino acids, both ends counted.

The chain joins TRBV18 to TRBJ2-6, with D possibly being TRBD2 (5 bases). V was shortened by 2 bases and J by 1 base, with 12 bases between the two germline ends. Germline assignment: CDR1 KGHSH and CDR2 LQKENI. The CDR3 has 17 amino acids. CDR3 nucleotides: TGTGCCAGCTCACCATCAAAAGCGGCGTCTGGGGCCAACGTCCTGACTTTC. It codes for CASSPSKAASGANVLTF.

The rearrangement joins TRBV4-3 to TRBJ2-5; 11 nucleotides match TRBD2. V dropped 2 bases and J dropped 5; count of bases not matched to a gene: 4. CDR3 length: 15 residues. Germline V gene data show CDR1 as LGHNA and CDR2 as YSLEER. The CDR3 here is CASSQIAGGQETQYF. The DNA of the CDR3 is TGCGCCAGCAGCCAAATAGCGGGAGGGCAGGAGACCCAGTACTTC.

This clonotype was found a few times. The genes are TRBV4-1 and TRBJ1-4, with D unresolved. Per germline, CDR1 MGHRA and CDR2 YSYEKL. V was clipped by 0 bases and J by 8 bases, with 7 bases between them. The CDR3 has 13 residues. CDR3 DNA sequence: TGCGCCAGCAGCCAAGACAGGTTCGAAAAACTGTTTTTT. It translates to CASSQDRFEKLFF.

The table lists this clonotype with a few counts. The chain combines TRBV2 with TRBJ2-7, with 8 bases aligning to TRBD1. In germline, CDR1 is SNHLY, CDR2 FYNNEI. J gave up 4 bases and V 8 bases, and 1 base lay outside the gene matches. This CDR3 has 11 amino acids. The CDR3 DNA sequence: TGTGCCAGCTGGGACAGGTACGAGCAGTACTTC. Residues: CASWDRYEQYF.

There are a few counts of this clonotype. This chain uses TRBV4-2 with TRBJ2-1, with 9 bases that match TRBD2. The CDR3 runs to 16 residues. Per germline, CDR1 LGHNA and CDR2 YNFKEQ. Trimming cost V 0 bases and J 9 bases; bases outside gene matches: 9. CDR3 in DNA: TGTGCCAGCAGCCAAGATTGGGGGACTAGCATTATTGAGCAGTTCTTC. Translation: CASSQDWGTSIIEQFF.

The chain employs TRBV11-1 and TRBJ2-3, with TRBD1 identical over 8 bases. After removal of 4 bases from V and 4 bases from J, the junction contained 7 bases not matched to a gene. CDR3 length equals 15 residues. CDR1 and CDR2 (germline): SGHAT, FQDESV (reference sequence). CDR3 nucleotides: TGTGCCAGCAGCTATTCAGGGGGCGAGGCAGATACGCAGTATTTT. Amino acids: CASSYSGGEADTQYF.

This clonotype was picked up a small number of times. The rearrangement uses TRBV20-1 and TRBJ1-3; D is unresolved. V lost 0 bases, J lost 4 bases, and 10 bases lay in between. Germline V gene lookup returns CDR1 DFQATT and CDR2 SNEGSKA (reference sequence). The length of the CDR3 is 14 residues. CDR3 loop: CSARDKATGNTIYF. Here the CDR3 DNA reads TGCAGTGCTAGAGACAAGGCCACGGGAAACACCATATATTTT.

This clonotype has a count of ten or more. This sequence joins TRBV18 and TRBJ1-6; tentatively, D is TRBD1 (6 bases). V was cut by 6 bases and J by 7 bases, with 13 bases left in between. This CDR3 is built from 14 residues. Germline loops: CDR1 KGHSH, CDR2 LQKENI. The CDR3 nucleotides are TGTGCCAGCTCTACCGACAGGAAGAATTCACCCCTCCACTTT. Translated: CASSTDRKNSPLHF.

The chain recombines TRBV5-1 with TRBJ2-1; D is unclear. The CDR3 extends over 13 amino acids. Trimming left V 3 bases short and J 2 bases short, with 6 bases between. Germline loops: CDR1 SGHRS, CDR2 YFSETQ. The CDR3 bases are TGCGCCAGCAGCTCGGCCCCCTACAATGAGCAGTTCTTC. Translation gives CASSSAPYNEQFF.

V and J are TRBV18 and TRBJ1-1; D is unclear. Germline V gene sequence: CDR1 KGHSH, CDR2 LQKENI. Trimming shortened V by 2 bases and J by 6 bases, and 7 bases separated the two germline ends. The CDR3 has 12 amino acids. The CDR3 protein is CASSPGSAEAFF. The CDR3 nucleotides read TGTGCCAGCTCACCAGGGAGCGCTGAAGCTTTCTTT.